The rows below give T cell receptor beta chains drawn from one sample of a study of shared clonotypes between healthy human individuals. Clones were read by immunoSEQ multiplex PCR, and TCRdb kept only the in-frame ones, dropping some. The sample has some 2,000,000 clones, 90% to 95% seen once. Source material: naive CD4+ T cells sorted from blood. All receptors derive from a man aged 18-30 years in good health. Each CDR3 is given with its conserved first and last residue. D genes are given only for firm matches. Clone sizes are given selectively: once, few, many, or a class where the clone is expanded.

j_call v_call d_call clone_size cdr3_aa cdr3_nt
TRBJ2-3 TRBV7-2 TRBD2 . CASRRHGTSFADTQYF TGTGCCAGCAGACGACACGGGACTAGCTTTGCAGATACGCAGTATTTT
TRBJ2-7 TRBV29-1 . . CSVDGGENEQYF TGCAGCGTTGACGGAGGGGAGAACGAGCAGTACTTC
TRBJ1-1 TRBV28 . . CASSSAYTEAFF TGTGCCAGCAGTTCAGCGTACACTGAAGCTTTCTTT
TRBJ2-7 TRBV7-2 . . CASSFSAVSSYEQYF TGTGCCAGCAGCTTCTCAGCGGTAAGCTCCTACGAGCAGTACTTC
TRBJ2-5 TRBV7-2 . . CASSPRFGGPARETQYF TGTGCCAGCAGTCCCCGTTTTGGGGGGCCGGCGAGAGAGACCCAGTACTTC
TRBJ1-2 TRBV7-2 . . CASSLGALGMNGYTF TGTGCCAGCAGCTTAGGCGCCTTGGGGATGAATGGCTACACCTTC
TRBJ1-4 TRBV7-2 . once CASSRSGYEKLFF TGTGCCAGCAGCCGTTCAGGGTATGAAAAACTGTTTTTT
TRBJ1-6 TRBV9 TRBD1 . CASSSAGTGNSPLHF TGTGCCAGCAGCTCAGCCGGGACAGGGAATTCACCCCTCCACTTT
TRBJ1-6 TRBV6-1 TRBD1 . CASSEQGTGVNSPLHF TGTGCCAGCAGTGAACAGGGGACAGGGGTGAATTCACCCCTCCACTTT
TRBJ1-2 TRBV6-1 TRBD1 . CASSDRGGDGYTF TGTGCCAGCAGCGACAGGGGAGGGGATGGCTACACCTTC
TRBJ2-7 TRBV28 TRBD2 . CASSLWAGTSGTSYEQYF TGTGCCAGCAGTTTATGGGCCGGGACTAGCGGGACCTCCTACGAGCAGTACTTC
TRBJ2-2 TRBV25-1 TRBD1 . CASSEYRDSGLFF TGTGCCAGCAGTGAATACCGGGACAGTGGGCTGTTTTTT
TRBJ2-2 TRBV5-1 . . CASRRQTGENTGELFF TGCGCCAGCAGGAGGCAGACAGGCGAGAACACCGGGGAGCTGTTTTTT
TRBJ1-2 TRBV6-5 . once CASSYAGGSDGYTF TGTGCCAGCAGTTACGCGGGGGGCTCGGATGGCTACACCTTC
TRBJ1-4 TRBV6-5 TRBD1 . CASSRGQANEKLFF TGTGCCAGCAGTAGGGGACAGGCTAATGAAAAACTGTTTTTT
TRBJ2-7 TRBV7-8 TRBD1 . CASSLSGTGSGEQYF TGTGCCAGCAGCTTATCCGGGACAGGGTCCGGCGAGCAGTACTTC
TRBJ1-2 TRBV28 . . CAGSPGSYGYTF TGTGCCGGGTCTCCCGGTAGCTATGGCTACACCTTC
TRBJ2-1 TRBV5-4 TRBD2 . CASSLVGSGGLNEQFF TGTGCCAGCAGCCTCGTTGGGAGCGGGGGGCTCAATGAGCAGTTCTTC
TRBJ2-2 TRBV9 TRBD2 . CASSGTSGSFPGELFF TGTGCCAGCAGCGGAACTAGCGGGAGTTTTCCCGGGGAGCTGTTTTTT
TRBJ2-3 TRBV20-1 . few CSASTDTQYF TGCAGTGCCAGCACAGATACGCAGTATTTT
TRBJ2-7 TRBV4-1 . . CASSPRDISYEQYF TGCGCCAGCAGCCCTCGGGACATATCCTACGAGCAGTACTTC
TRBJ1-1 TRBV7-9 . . CASSLAFF TGTGCCAGCAGTTTGGCTTTCTTT
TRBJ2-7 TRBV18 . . CASSPNYEQYF TGTGCCAGCTCACCTAACTACGAGCAGTACTTC
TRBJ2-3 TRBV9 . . CASSVYRAYGDTQYF TGTGCCAGCAGCGTTTACCGGGCATATGGAGATACGCAGTATTTT
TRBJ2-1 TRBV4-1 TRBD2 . CASSRTSGGRGDEQFF TGCGCCAGCAGCCGGACTAGCGGGGGCCGTGGGGATGAGCAGTTCTTC
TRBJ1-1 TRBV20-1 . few CSASGLAAFF TGCAGTGCATCGGGGCTCGCAGCTTTCTTT
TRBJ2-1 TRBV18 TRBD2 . CASSRLAGGNNEQFF TGTGCCAGCTCACGACTAGCGGGAGGGAATAATGAGCAGTTCTTC
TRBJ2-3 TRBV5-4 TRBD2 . CASSLAGGMEDTQYF TGTGCCAGCAGCTTAGCGGGAGGTATGGAAGATACGCAGTATTTT
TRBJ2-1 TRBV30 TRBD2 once CAWSVAGSTSQFF TGTGCCTGGAGTGTAGCGGGATCCACGAGTCAGTTCTTC
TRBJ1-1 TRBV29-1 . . CSVEGREDTEAFF TGCAGCGTTGAAGGCAGGGAGGACACTGAAGCTTTCTTT
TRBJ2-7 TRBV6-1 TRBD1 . CASSEQGTGVNEQYF TGTGCCAGCAGTGAACAAGGGACAGGGGTTAACGAGCAGTACTTC
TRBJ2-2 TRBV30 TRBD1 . CASTRTGWDTGELFF TGTGCCTCGACACGGACAGGGTGGGACACCGGGGAGCTGTTTTTT
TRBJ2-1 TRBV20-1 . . CSANRNNEQFF TGCAGTGCTAACAGAAACAATGAGCAGTTCTTC
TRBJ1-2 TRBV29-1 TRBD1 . CSVERQGYGYTF TGCAGCGTTGAACGACAGGGCTATGGCTACACCTTC
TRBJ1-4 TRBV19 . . CASSIRTDNEKLFF TGTGCCAGTAGTATAAGGACAGATAATGAAAAACTGTTTTTT
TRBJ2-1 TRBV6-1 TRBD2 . CASSGEGLNEQFF TGTGCCAGCAGTGGGGAGGGACTCAATGAGCAGTTCTTC
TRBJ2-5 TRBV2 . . CASGQEAAQYF TGTGCCAGCGGGCAAGAGGCGGCCCAGTACTTC
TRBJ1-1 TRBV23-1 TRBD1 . CASSQNNGGGITEAFF TGCGCCAGCAGTCAAAACAACGGAGGGGGCATCACTGAAGCTTTCTTT
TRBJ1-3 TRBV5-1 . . CASSPIKDDSGGNTIYF TGCGCCAGCAGCCCGATTAAAGACGATTCGGGAGGAAACACCATATATTTT
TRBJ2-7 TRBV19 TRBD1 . CASSGQGETYEQYF TGTGCCAGTAGTGGACAGGGGGAGACCTACGAGCAGTACTTC
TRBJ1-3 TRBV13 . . CASRMGTAELVSGNTIYF TGTGCCAGCCGCATGGGTACCGCGGAGCTCGTCTCTGGAAACACCATATATTTT
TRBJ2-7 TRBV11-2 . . CASSSRGTEVYEQYF TGTGCCAGCAGCTCCCGCGGCACAGAAGTCTACGAGCAGTACTTC
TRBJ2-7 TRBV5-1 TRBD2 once CASSLVPSGSSYEQYF TGCGCCAGCAGCTTGGTTCCTAGCGGGAGCTCCTACGAGCAGTACTTC
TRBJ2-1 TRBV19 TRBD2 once CASRPLAGGLGYNEQFF TGTGCCAGTAGACCACTAGCGGGGGGTCTAGGTTACAATGAGCAGTTCTTC
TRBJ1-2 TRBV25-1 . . CASSESGSLSGYTF TGTGCCAGCAGTGAATCTGGGTCCTTGAGCGGCTACACCTTC
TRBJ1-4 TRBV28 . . CASSLRGASREKLFF TGTGCCAGCAGTCTAAGGGGGGCGAGTCGGGAAAAACTGTTTTTT
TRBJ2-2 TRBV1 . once CTSSPRPPTRLAENTGELFF TGCACCAGCAGCCCGAGACCTCCCACCAGACTAGCGGAGAACACCGGGGAGCTGTTTTTT
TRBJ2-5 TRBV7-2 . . CASSLTAYVSIETQYF TGTGCCAGCAGCTTAACGGCGTACGTCTCTATAGAGACCCAGTACTTC